This entry features one T cell receptor (beta chain) sequence. This sample stems from a study of shared clonotypes between healthy human individuals. V was clipped by 4 bases and J by 2 bases, with 18 bases between them. The CDR3 is made up of 17 amino acids. The germline V gene has CDR1 SGHAT and CDR2 FQNNGV. TCRdb's copy holds only in-frame clones and misses some; the assay was immunoSEQ multiplex PCR. The sample lists millions of clones; just over 90% were seen once. This chain joins TRBV11-2 and TRBJ2-1; weak D call: TRBD2 (5 bases). The clonotype comes from a man aged 18 to 29 in good health. The sequencing sample was made of naive CD4+ T cells sorted from blood. Subset: CD45RA+ positively selected. The CDR3 is CASSSKGALPPYNEQFF. The CDR3 nucleotides read TGTGCCAGCAGCTCAAAGGGAGCGTTACCCCCCTACAATGAGCAGTTCTTC. Together with reference TRBV11-2 and TRBJ2-1, the CDR3 gives the full variable domain: EAGVAQSPRYKIIEKRQSVAFWCNPISGHATLYWYQQILGQGPKLLIQFQNNGVVDDSQLPKDRFSAERLKGVDSTLKIQPAKLEDSAVYLCASSSKGALPPYNEQFFGPGTRLTVL.